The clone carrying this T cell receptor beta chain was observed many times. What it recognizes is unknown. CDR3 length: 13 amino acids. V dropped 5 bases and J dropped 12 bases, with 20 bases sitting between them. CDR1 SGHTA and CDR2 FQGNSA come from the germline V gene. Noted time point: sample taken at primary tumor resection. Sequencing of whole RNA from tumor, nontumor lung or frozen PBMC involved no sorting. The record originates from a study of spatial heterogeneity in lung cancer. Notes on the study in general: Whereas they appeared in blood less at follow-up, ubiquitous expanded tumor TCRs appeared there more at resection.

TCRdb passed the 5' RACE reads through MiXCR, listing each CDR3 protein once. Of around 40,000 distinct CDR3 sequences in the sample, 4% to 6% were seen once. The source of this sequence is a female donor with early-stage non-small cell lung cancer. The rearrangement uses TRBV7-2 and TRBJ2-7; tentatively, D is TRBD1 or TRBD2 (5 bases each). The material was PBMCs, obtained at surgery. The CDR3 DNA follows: TGTGCCAGCAGCAGAGGGGTCTGGACGTTCGTGTACTTC. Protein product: CASSRGVWTFVYF. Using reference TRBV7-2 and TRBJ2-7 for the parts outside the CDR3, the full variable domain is GAGVSQSPSNKVTEKGKDVELRCDPISGHTALYWYRQSLGQGLEFLIYFQGNSAPDKSGLPSDRFSAERTGGSVSTLTIQRTQQEDSAVYLCASSRGVWTFVYFGPGTRLTVT.